One and the same sample provided the 5 T cell receptor beta chains below, sequenced in a study of shared clonotypes between healthy human individuals. Only in-frame clones appear in the TCRdb table, and some are missing; sequencing was by immunoSEQ multiplex PCR. The top ten clones hold 0.37% of a sample with approximately 2,000,000 clones, 85% to 95% of them seen once. The specimen was naive CD4+ T cells from PBMCs. Subset: CD45RA+ positively selected. These receptors all stem from a young man in good health. Some clones in this sample may be carry-over from other donors' samples.

J is TRBJ2-6 and V is TRBV25-1; D is uncertain. The CDR3 runs 14 residues. V was trimmed by 9 bases and J by 4 bases, leaving 13 bases between them. Germline loops: CDR1 MGHDK, CDR2 SYGVNS. In DNA, the CDR3 is TGTGCCAGTGGGCCGCGGAGCGGGGCCAACGTCCTGACTTTC. The encoded protein is CASGPRSGANVLTF.

The rearrangement uses TRBV28 and TRBJ2-7; 10 bases line up with TRBD1. There are 14 residues in the CDR3. The V segment lost 0 bases and the J segment 7 bases; nucleotides outside the gene matches: 3. Germline assignment: CDR1 MDHEN and CDR2 SYDVKM. CDR3 nucleotides: TGTGCCAGCAGTTTATGGACAGGGGGCGAGGAGCAGTACTTC. Its translation: CASSLWTGGEEQYF.

V gene TRBV7-3 combines with J gene TRBJ1-2, with TRBD1 matching over 8 bases. The CDR3 covers 14 residues. Germline V gives CDR1 SGHTA, CDR2 FQGTGA. J gave up 4 bases and V 3 bases, and 4 bases lay outside the gene matches. The CDR3 DNA is TGTGCCAGCAGCTTGACAGGGGTTAGCTATGGCTACACCTTC. Translation: CASSLTGVSYGYTF.

The chain has TRBV28 and TRBJ1-5; D gene unclear. Germline CDR1 MDHEN, CDR2 SYDVKM. CDR3 length equals 15 residues. Trimming cost V 7 bases and J 0 bases, with 13 bases left between them. CDR3 DNA: TGTGCCAGCAACTCCGACGCCTATAGCAATCAGCCCCAGCATTTT. It specifies CASNSDAYSNQPQHF.

V and J are TRBV4-1 and TRBJ2-1, with D perhaps TRBD2 (5 bases). The ends were cut back, 2 bases at V and 0 bases at J, with 14 bases in the middle. Germline V CDR1 and CDR2: MGHRA, YSYEKL. This CDR3 spans 17 amino acids. The CDR3 DNA reads as TGCGCCAGCAGCCAAAGAGTGCGAGAGGGCTCCTACAATGAGCAGTTCTTC. The encoded protein is CASSQRVREGSYNEQFF.